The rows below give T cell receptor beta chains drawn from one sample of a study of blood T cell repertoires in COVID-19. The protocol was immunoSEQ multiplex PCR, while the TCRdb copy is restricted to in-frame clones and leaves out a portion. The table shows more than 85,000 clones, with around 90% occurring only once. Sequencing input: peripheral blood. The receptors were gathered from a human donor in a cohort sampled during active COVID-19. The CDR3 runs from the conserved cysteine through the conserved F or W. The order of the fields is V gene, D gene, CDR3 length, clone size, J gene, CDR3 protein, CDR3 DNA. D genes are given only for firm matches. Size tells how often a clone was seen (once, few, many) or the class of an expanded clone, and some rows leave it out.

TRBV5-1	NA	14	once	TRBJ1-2	CASSPTSRDYGYTF	TGCGCCAGCAGCCCGACTTCAAGAGACTATGGCTACACCTTC
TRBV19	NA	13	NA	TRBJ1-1	CASRGWRGTEAFF	TGTGCCAGTAGAGGTTGGAGGGGCACTGAAGCTTTCTTT
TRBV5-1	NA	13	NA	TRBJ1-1	CASSLAGGGEAFF	TGCGCCAGCAGCTTGGCCGGCGGTGGTGAAGCTTTCTTT
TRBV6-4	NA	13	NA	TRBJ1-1	CASSETRNTEAFF	TGTGCCAGCAGTGAAACGCGGAACACTGAAGCTTTCTTT
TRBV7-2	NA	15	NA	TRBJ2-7	CASSLITDASYEQYF	TGTGCCAGCAGCTTAATAACAGACGCCTCCTACGAGCAGTACTTC
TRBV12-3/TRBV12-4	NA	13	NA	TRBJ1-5	CASSWASDQPQHF	TGTGCCAGCAGTTGGGCCTCCGATCAGCCCCAGCATTTT
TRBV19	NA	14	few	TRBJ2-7	CASRGGVRGYEQYF	TGTGCCAGTCGTGGCGGGGTTCGTGGATACGAGCAGTACTTC
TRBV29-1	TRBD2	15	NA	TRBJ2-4	CSVAQGLAVKNIQYF	TGCAGCGTTGCGCAGGGACTAGCGGTGAAAAACATTCAGTACTTC
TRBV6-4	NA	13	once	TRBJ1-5	CASSAGSNQPQHF	TGTGCCAGCAGTGCAGGTAGCAATCAGCCCCAGCATTTT
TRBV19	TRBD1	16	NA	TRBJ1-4	CASSIARTGTNEKLFF	TGTGCCAGTAGTATAGCGCGGACAGGGACTAATGAAAAACTGTTTTTT
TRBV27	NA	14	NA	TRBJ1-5	CASSFQGSNQPQHF	TGTGCCAGCAGTTTTCAGGGCAGCAATCAGCCCCAGCATTTT
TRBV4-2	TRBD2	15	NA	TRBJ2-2	CATGGGQLNTGELFF	TGTGCCACCGGGGGGGGGCAGCTGAACACCGGGGAGCTGTTTTTT